Below are 32 T cell receptor beta chains sequenced from a single sample in a study of response to subunit inactivated influenza vaccine. TCRdb reprocessed the RT-PCR reads with MiXCR, giving one entry per CDR3 protein. The sample has about 580,000 distinct CDR3 sequences, approximately 15% seen once. Sequenced here: PBMCs from blood, sampled about 13 days after vaccination. These receptors were collected from a man aged 50 to 60 who received an inactivated influenza vaccine.

This clonotype was recorded a few times. J is TRBJ2-7 and V is TRBV10-3, with a weak D call TRBD1 (5 bases). Trimming cost V 2 bases and J 6 bases, with 14 bases left between them. The CDR3 covers 14 residues. Germline values: CDR1 ENHRY, CDR2 SYGVKD. The CDR3 DNA sequence: TGTGCCATCAGTGAGGGGGCACGGAGCTCCGAGCAGTACTTC. This codes for CAISEGARSSEQYF.

This clonotype has more than one count but fewer than ten. This rearrangement joins TRBV5-5 to TRBJ2-1, with TRBD2 as a possible D gene (6 bases). V was clipped by 3 bases and J by 8 bases, with 6 bases between them. The CDR3 extends over 11 amino acids. CDR1 and CDR2 from the germline V gene are SGHKS and YYEKEE (reference sequence). CDR3 loop: CASSWEDEQFF. The CDR3 DNA reads TGTGCCAGCAGCTGGGAGGATGAGCAGTTCTTC.

This clonotype has at least ten counts. This rearrangement joins TRBV6-1 to TRBJ1-5; 9 positions agree with TRBD1. Germline trimming cut 8 bases from V and 2 bases from J; bases unmatched to any gene: 4. This CDR3 comprises 14 residues. CDR1 is MNHNS and CDR2 is SASEGT in the germline V gene. The CDR3 spells CASSDRGGNQPQHF. The CDR3 nucleotides read TGTGCCAGCTCGGACAGGGGTGGCAATCAGCCCCAGCATTTT.

This chain uses TRBV2 with TRBJ2-1, with D possibly being TRBD2 (5 bases). Germline assignment: CDR1 SNHLY and CDR2 FYNNEI. The CDR3 sequence is 17 residues long. The ends were cut back, 7 bases at V and 2 bases at J, with 21 bases in the middle. The CDR3 region has the DNA TGTGCCAGCAAACCGAGGGTTACTCTGAGAACCTACAATGAGCAGTTCTTC. Protein sequence: CASKPRVTLRTYNEQFF.

This clonotype showed up just a few times. This chain links TRBV21-1 with TRBJ1-3; TRBD1 was called by the table and not checked on the DNA. TRBV21-1 is a pseudogene. This CDR3 contains 19 residues. The CDR3 coding sequence is TGTGCCAGCAGCCTATCGCCGGGACAGGGGGGCGACTCTGGAAACACCATATATTTT. It specifies CASSLSPGQGGDSGNTIYF.

This clonotype was found a few times. The chain is built from TRBV12-3 or TRBV12-4 and TRBJ1-2; TRBD1 is a possible D gene (5 bases). The CDR3 is 13 amino acids. Between the trimmed V and J ends, which lost 6 bases and 8 bases, there was a span of 16 bases. The chain's CDR3 is CASRPFWGEGYTF. CDR3 DNA: TGTGCCAGCAGACCCTTTTGGGGGGAGGGCTACACCTTC.

This chain joins TRBV20-1 and TRBJ2-5, with 13 bases identical to TRBD2. The CDR3 contains 18 residues. The V gene end was trimmed by 0 bases and the J gene end by 2 bases; junction bases not matched to a gene: 9. Germline V gene lookup returns CDR1 DFQATT and CDR2 SNEGSKA (reference sequence). The CDR3: CSARDSKGLAGEQETQYF. The CDR3 nucleotides read TGCAGTGCTAGAGATTCGAAAGGACTAGCGGGAGAACAAGAGACCCAGTACTTC.

This clonotype showed up many times. This chain uses TRBV21-1 with TRBJ2-3; the DNA was not used to check the table's D call, TRBD1. TRBV21-1 is deemed a pseudogene. This CDR3 has 12 amino acids. CDR3: CASNPSKTGAYF. The CDR3 DNA follows: TGTGCCAGCAACCCTTCCAAGACCGGGGCGTATTTT.

V usage is TRBV6-1 and J usage is TRBJ2-1; 14 nucleotides line up with TRBD2. Trimming cost V 6 bases and J 4 bases; bases outside gene matches: 2. This CDR3 is 15 amino acids long. Germline V gene data show CDR1 as MNHNS and CDR2 as SASEGT. This chain's CDR3 is CASRGTSGGYNEQFF. In nucleotides, the CDR3 is TGTGCCAGCAGAGGGACTAGCGGGGGTTACAATGAGCAGTTCTTC.

V usage is TRBV15 and J usage is TRBJ2-1; D remains unclear. CDR1 is LNHNV, CDR2 YYDKDF, per germline (reference sequence). This CDR3 is 12 amino acids long. Trimming removed 8 bases from V and 3 bases from J, with 8 bases in between. The CDR3 DNA sequence: TGTGCCACCGCCGACTTCTACAATGAGCAGTTCTTC. This translates into CATADFYNEQFF.

The genes are TRBV12-3 or TRBV12-4 and TRBJ2-1; 10 bases map to TRBD1. Trimming took 6 bases from V and 6 from J; bases not matched to a gene: 5. The CDR3 loop spans 14 amino acids. The CDR3 DNA reads TGTGCCAGCAGGGGACAGGGGATGGGCAATGAGCAGTTCTTC. This translates into CASRGQGMGNEQFF.

This clonotype appeared a few times. V is TRBV5-5 and J is TRBJ2-1; 8 bases agree with TRBD2. Germline V gene data show CDR1 as SGHKS and CDR2 as YYEKEE (reference sequence). This CDR3 is 16 amino acids long. With 6 bases clipped from V and 0 bases from J, the junction kept 8 bases outside the gene matches. The chain's CDR3 is CASTRVAGPSYNEQFF. DNA for the CDR3: TGTGCCAGCACTCGGGTAGCGGGACCCTCCTACAATGAGCAGTTCTTC.

J is TRBJ2-7 and V is TRBV6-5; TRBD2 matches 13 bases. In germline, CDR1 is MNHEY, CDR2 SVGAGI. Trimming cost V 4 bases and J 6 bases; bases outside gene matches: 3. This CDR3 is built from 14 residues. CDR3 sequence (DNA): TGTGCCAGCAGTTCAGGGACTAGCGGGGCCGAGCAGTACTTC. Translated, it gives CASSSGTSGAEQYF.

This clonotype was recorded many times. Written as DNA, the CDR3 is TGCAGCGTTGAAACAGATAGCAATCAGCCCCAGCATTTT. Translated, it gives CSVETDSNQPQHF. The chain carries TRBV29-1 and TRBJ1-5; D gene ambiguous. The CDR3 runs to 13 residues. Between the trimmed V and J ends, which lost 2 bases and 0 bases, there was a span of 5 bases. Germline V CDR1 and CDR2: SQVTM, ANQGSEA. Combining the CDR3 with reference TRBV29-1 and TRBJ1-5 gives the whole variable domain SAVISQKPSRDICQRGTSLTIQCQVDSQVTMMFWYRQQPGQSLTLIATANQGSEATYESGFVIDKFPISRPNLTFSTLTVSNMSPEDSSIYLCSVETDSNQPQHFGDGTRLSIL.

V and J are TRBV28 and TRBJ1-5; D remains ambiguous. This CDR3 comprises 13 residues. V was cut by 6 bases and J by 0 bases, with 6 bases left in between. Germline CDR1 and CDR2: MDHEN and SYDVKM. The CDR3 loop reads CASRMGSNQPQHF. The CDR3, as DNA: TGTGCCAGCAGGATGGGTAGCAATCAGCCCCAGCATTTT.

The chain uses TRBV20-1 and TRBJ2-7; 7 bases line up with TRBD2. J lost 2 bases, V lost 4 bases, and 11 bases had no gene match. The CDR3 length is 15 residues. CDR1 and CDR2 (germline): DFQATT, SNEGSKA (reference sequence). In DNA, the CDR3 is TGCAGTGCTAAGAACTGGGGGGGACCAGCCTACGAGCAGTACTTC. Its protein product is CSAKNWGGPAYEQYF.

The sample holds a few counts of this clonotype. The J gene is TRBJ2-3, the V gene TRBV9; 8 bases line up with TRBD1. CDR1 is SGDLS and CDR2 is YYNGEE in the germline V gene. The CDR3 consists of 15 residues. J gave up 2 bases and V 0 bases, and 2 bases lay outside the gene matches. This CDR3 reads CASSVAGGLTDTQYF. CDR3 DNA: TGTGCCAGCAGCGTAGCAGGGGGCCTCACAGATACGCAGTATTTT.

This clonotype was seen a handful of times. The CDR3 protein is CAISGQGVRNSPLHF. CDR3 bases: TGTGCCATCAGTGGCCAGGGCGTGAGGAATTCACCCCTCCACTTT. The chain employs TRBV10-3 and TRBJ1-6; D is possibly TRBD1 (5 bases). CDR3 length equals 15 residues. In germline, CDR1 is ENHRY, CDR2 SYGVKD. Deletions cut 4 bases from V and 7 bases from J, with 14 bases between.

J is TRBJ1-4 and V is TRBV9, with D perhaps TRBD1 (6 bases). Trimming took 0 bases from V and 3 from J, leaving 9 bases between them. The CDR3 has 15 residues. Germline loops: CDR1 SGDLS, CDR2 YYNGEE. The CDR3 is CASSVGGQANEKLFF. Here the CDR3 DNA reads TGTGCCAGCAGCGTAGGGGGACAAGCTAATGAAAAACTGTTTTTT.

This clonotype appeared a few times. The chain joins TRBV19 to TRBJ2-2; D ambiguous. CDR3 length: 13 amino acids. Germline-derived CDR1 and CDR2 are LNHDA and SQIVND (reference sequence). V was clipped by 9 bases and J by 5 bases, with 13 bases between them. This chain's CDR3 is CASYWAGTGELFF. CDR3 DNA: TGTGCCAGCTACTGGGCTGGGACCGGGGAGCTGTTTTTT.

This clonotype was detected a few times. The chain employs TRBV15 and TRBJ2-3; D might be TRBD2 (5 bases). Trimming took 6 bases from V and 4 from J, leaving 14 bases between them. Germline V gene data show CDR1 as LNHNV and CDR2 as YYDKDF (reference sequence). The CDR3 is made up of 14 amino acids. CDR3 residues: CATSRRENPDTQYF. CDR3 sequence (DNA): TGTGCCACCAGTAGACGGGAAAACCCAGATACGCAGTATTTT.

This sequence joins TRBV7-9 and TRBJ2-7; 8 positions match TRBD1. Germline trimming cut 6 bases from V and 2 bases from J; bases unmatched to any gene: 9. This CDR3 has 15 residues. Germline values: CDR1 SEHNR, CDR2 FQNEAQ (reference sequence). The CDR3 loop is CASSSGQGHPYEQYF. The CDR3 DNA is TGTGCCAGCAGTTCCGGACAGGGACATCCCTACGAGCAGTACTTC. Full variable domain (outside the CDR3, taken from reference TRBV7-9 and TRBJ2-7): DTGVSQNPRHKITKRGQNVTFRCDPISEHNRLYWYRQTLGQGPEFLTYFQNEAQLEKSRLLSDRFSAERPKGSFSTLEIQRTEQGDSAMYLCASSSGQGHPYEQYFGPGTRLTVT.

This clonotype was counted a few times. This chain connects TRBV27 to TRBJ2-1; 9 positions match TRBD2. After removal of 3 bases from V and 2 bases from J, the junction contained 11 bases not matched to a gene. The CDR3 has 18 amino acids. The germline gives CDR1 MNHEY, CDR2 SMNVEV (reference sequence). DNA for the CDR3: TGTGCCAGCAGTTTCTTCGTTAGCGGGGGATATCCCTACAATGAGCAGTTCTTC. Protein product: CASSFFVSGGYPYNEQFF.

The chain joins TRBV10-3 to TRBJ2-5; TRBD2 is a possible D gene (5 bases). From germline, CDR1 is ENHRY and CDR2 SYGVKD. This CDR3 has 15 amino acids. The V end lost 11 bases, the J end lost 5 bases, and 24 bases lay between the germline ends. DNA for the CDR3: TGTGCCTCATCCCGAGGGTATATGGTCCCGGAGACCCAGTACTTC. Translated: CASSRGYMVPETQYF.

This clonotype has ten or more counts. The V gene is TRBV5-1, the J gene TRBJ2-7, with 14 bases fitting TRBD2. Germline trimming cut 4 bases from V and 5 bases from J; bases unmatched to any gene: 8. This CDR3 spans 16 amino acids. The germline V gene has CDR1 SGHRS and CDR2 YFSETQ. CDR3 in amino acids: CASSPGTSGSRDEQYF. CDR3 nucleotide sequence: TGCGCCAGCAGCCCCGGGACTAGCGGGAGTAGGGACGAGCAGTACTTC. The full variable domain, rest sourced from reference TRBV5-1 and TRBJ2-7, is KAGVTQTPRYLIKTRGQQVTLSCSPISGHRSVSWYQQTPGQGLQFLFEYFSETQRNKGNFPGRFSGRQFSNSRSEMNVSTLELGDSALYLCASSPGTSGSRDEQYFGPGTRLTVT.

This clonotype was picked up a small number of times. This chain joins TRBV5-1 and TRBJ1-1, with D maybe TRBD1 (5 bases). The CDR3 totals 14 residues. Per the germline V gene, CDR1 is SGHRS and CDR2 is YFSETQ. V shed 4 bases and J shed 0 bases, with 10 bases lying between them. The CDR3 bases are TGCGCCAGCAGCCAGACAGCCGTGAACACTGAAGCTTTCTTT. Residues: CASSQTAVNTEAFF. Based on the CDR3 plus reference TRBV5-1 and TRBJ1-1, the full variable domain is KAGVTQTPRYLIKTRGQQVTLSCSPISGHRSVSWYQQTPGQGLQFLFEYFSETQRNKGNFPGRFSGRQFSNSRSEMNVSTLELGDSALYLCASSQTAVNTEAFFGQGTRLTVV.

The V call is TRBV5-1, the J call TRBJ1-2; perhaps TRBD1 as D (6 bases). The V gene's germline CDR1 is SGHRS and CDR2 YFSETQ. The CDR3 extends over 15 amino acids. With 0 bases removed from V and 7 bases from J, the gap between germline ends came to 16 bases. The CDR3 reads CASSLAQDSLAGYTF. The CDR3 region has the DNA TGCGCCAGCAGCTTGGCCCAGGACAGTTTGGCTGGCTACACCTTC.

This clonotype was seen a few times. The J gene is TRBJ2-7, the V gene TRBV12-3 or TRBV12-4; 7 nucleotides line up with TRBD2. There are 14 residues in the CDR3. Trimming cost V 2 bases and J 6 bases; bases outside gene matches: 7. DNA of the CDR3: TGTGCCAGCAGTTTATGGGGAGGGGAGGGCGAGCAGTACTTC. Its protein is CASSLWGGEGEQYF.

Comments on this clonotype: A read error is likely, as this CDR3 ends without the conserved phenylalanine or tryptophan. The DNA is omitted, as the CDR3 cannot be located on it reliably, and the CDR3 follows TCRdb's listing. The genes are TRBV28 and TRBJ2-3; TRBD1 is the table's D call, not checked against the DNA. Counting both end residues, the CDR3 totals 12 amino acids. CDR1 is MDHEN, CDR2 SYDVKM, per germline. CDR3: CASSSPGIWASV.

This clonotype was seen ten or more times. CDR3 nucleotides: TGTGCCAGCAGTGAAGAAACAGTTTACGCGAATGAGCAGTTCTTC. It translates to CASSEETVYANEQFF. V usage is TRBV6-1 and J usage is TRBJ2-1, with D hard to call. Trimming removed 1 base at V and 7 bases at J, with 14 bases between. Looked up from germline, CDR1 is MNHNS and CDR2 is SASEGT. The CDR3 has 15 residues.

The CDR3 loop is CASSSQTGSYNEQFF. CDR3 nucleotide sequence: TGCGCCAGCAGCTCCCAGACAGGCTCCTACAATGAGCAGTTCTTC. The J gene is TRBJ2-1, the V gene TRBV5-1; tentatively, D is TRBD1 (6 bases). The CDR3 extends over 15 amino acids. Deletions cut 3 bases from V and 0 bases from J, with 10 bases between. Germline V CDR1 and CDR2: SGHRS, YFSETQ.

This clonotype was seen only a few times. DNA for the CDR3: TGTGCCAGTAGTATTGTGTCAGGGGATCAGCCCCAGCATTTT. This sequence encodes CASSIVSGDQPQHF. The chain joins TRBV19 to TRBJ1-5; possible D gene TRBD1, 6 bases. CDR1 and CDR2 (germline): LNHDA, SQIVND (reference sequence). The CDR3 sequence is 14 residues long. V lost 3 bases and J 5 bases, leaving 11 bases between the germline ends.